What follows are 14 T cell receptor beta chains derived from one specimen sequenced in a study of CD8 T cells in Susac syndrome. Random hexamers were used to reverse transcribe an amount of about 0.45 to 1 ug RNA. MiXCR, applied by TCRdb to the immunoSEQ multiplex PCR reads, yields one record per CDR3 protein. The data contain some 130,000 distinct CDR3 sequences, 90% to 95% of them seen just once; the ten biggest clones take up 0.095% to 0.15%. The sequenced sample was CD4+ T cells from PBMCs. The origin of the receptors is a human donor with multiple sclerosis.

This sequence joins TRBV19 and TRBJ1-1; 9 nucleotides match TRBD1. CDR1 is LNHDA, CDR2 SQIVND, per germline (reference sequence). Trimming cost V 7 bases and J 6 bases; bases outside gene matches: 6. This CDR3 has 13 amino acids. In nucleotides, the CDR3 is TGTGCCAGTAAAGTACAGGGGGCCTCTGAAGCTTTCTTT. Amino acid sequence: CASKVQGASEAFF.

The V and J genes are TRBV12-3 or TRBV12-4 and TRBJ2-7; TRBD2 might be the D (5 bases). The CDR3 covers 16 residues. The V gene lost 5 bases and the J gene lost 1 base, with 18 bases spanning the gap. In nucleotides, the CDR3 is TGTGCCAGCAGTCCCCGGGTACGCGGGCTGTCCTACGAGCAGTACTTC. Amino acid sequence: CASSPRVRGLSYEQYF.

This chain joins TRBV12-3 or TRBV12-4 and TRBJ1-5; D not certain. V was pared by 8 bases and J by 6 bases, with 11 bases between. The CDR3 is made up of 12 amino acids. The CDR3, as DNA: TGTGCCAGCGCTTCCTGGGGTCAGCCCCAGCATTTT. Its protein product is CASASWGQPQHF.

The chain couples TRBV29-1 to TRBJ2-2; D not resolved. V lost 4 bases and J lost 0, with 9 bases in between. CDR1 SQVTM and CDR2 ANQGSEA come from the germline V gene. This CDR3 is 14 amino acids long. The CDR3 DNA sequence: TGCAGCGTTGGGGGTCCAGCGAACACCGGGGAGCTGTTTTTT. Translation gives CSVGGPANTGELFF.

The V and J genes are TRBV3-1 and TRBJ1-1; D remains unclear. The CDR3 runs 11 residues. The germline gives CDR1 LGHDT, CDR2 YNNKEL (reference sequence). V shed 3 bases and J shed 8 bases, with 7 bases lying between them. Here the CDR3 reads CASSHNLEAFF. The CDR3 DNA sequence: TGTGCCAGCAGCCACAACCTGGAAGCTTTCTTT.

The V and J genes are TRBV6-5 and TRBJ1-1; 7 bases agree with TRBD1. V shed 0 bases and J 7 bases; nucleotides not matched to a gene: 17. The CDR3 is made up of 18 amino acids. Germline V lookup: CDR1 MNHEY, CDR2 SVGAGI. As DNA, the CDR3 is TGTGCCAGCAGTTACTCGAGGGGGACAGCCCTAGGCTACGATGAAGCTTTCTTT. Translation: CASSYSRGTALGYDEAFF.

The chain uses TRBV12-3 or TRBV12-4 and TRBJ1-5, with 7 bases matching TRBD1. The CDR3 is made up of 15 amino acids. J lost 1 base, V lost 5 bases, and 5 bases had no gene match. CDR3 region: CASSPSGGSNQPQHF. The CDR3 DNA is TGTGCCAGCAGTCCATCAGGGGGAAGCAATCAGCCCCAGCATTTT.

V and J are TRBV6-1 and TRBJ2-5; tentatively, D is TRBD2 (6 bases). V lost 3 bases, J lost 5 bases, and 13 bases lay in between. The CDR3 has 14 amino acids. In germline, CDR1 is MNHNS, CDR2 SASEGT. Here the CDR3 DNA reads TGTGCCAGCAGTGACGGGAGTAAATTCGAGACCCAGTACTTC. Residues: CASSDGSKFETQYF.

The CDR3 DNA follows: TGTGCCTGGAGCGCGCAGGTTTATACTGAAGCTTTCTTT. Amino acids: CAWSAQVYTEAFF. The chain carries TRBV30 and TRBJ1-1; D is unclear. V lost 3 bases and J lost 5, with 13 bases in between. Germline V gene data show CDR1 as GTSNPN and CDR2 as SVGIG (reference sequence). This CDR3 has 13 residues.

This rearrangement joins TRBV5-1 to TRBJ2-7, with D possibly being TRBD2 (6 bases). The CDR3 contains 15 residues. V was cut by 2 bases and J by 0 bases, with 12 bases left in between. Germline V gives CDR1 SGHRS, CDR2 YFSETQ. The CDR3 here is CASSFQGLDSYEQYF. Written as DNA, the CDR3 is TGCGCCAGCAGCTTTCAGGGACTCGACTCCTACGAGCAGTACTTC. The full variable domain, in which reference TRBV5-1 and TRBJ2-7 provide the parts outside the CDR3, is KAGVTQTPRYLIKTRGQQVTLSCSPISGHRSVSWYQQTPGQGLQFLFEYFSETQRNKGNFPGRFSGRQFSNSRSEMNVSTLELGDSALYLCASSFQGLDSYEQYFGPGTRLTVT.

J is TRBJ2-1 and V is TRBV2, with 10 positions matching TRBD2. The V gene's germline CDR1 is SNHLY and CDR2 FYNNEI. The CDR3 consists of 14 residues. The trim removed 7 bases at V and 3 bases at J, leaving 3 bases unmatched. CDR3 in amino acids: CASTRTSGYNEQFF. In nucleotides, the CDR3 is TGTGCCAGCACTCGGACTAGCGGCTACAATGAGCAGTTCTTC.

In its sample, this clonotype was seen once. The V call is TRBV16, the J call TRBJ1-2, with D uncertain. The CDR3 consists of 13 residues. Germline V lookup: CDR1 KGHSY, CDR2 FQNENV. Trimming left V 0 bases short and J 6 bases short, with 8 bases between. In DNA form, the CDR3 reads TGTGCCAGCAGCCAATCTCACGGAGATGGCTACACCTTC. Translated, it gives CASSQSHGDGYTF.

For the CDR3, the DNA is TGTGCCAGCAGCTCGGTCCGTGGCACTGAAGCTTTCTTT. Translating it yields CASSSVRGTEAFF. The rearrangement links TRBV6-5 to TRBJ1-1; D not resolved. The CDR3 totals 13 residues. Per the germline V gene, CDR1 is MNHEY and CDR2 is SVGAGI. The germline V and J ends were trimmed by 6 bases and 4 bases, with 12 bases remaining between them.

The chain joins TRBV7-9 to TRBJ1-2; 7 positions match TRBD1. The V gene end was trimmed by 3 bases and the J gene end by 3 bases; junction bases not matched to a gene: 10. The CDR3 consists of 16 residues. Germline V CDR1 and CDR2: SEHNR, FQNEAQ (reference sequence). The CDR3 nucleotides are TGTGCCAGCAGCTTTATTCAAATAGGGGGCGACTATGGCTACACCTTC. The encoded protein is CASSFIQIGGDYGYTF.